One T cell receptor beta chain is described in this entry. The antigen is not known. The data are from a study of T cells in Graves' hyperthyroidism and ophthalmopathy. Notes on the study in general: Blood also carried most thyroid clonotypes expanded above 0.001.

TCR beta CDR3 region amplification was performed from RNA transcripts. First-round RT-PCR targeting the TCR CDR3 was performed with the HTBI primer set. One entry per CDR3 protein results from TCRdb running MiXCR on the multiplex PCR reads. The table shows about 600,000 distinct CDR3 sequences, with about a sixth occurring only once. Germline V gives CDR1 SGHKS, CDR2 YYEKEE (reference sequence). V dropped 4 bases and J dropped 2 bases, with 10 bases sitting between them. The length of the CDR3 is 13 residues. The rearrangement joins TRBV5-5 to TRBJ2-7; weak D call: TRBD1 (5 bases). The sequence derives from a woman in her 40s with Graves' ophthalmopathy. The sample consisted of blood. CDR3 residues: CASSPPGPYEQYF. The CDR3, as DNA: TGTGCCAGCAGCCCCCCAGGGCCCTACGAGCAGTACTTC. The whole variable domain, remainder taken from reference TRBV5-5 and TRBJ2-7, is DAGVTQSPTHLIKTRGQQVTLRCSPISGHKSVSWYQQVLGQGPQFIFQYYEKEERGRGNFPDRFSARQFPNYSSELNVNALLLGDSALYLCASSPPGPYEQYFGPGTRLTVT.